This TCR beta chain was obtained from a study of shared clonotypes between healthy human individuals. Naive CD8 cells lacked CD45RO, underwent positive selection for CCR7 and left out terminally differentiated effector memory CD45RA+ cells. Profiling relied on immunoSEQ multiplex PCR, and the TCRdb table lists in-frame clones only, not all of them. This table has roughly 850,000 clones, approximately 97% appearing once. In this sample, this clone turned up once. The CDR3 length is 15 residues. The V gene's germline CDR1 is SGHNT and CDR2 YENEEA. V was cut by 5 bases and J by 6 bases, with 18 bases left in between.

The clonotype was recovered from a young man in good health. Sequencing was carried out using naive CD8+ T cells sorted from blood. The chain couples TRBV11-3 to TRBJ2-3; D is perhaps TRBD1 or TRBD2 (6 bases each). The CDR3, as DNA: TGTGCCAGCAGCCTAGGGGGACTTTGGGAGGATACGCAGTATTTT. It is translated as CASSLGGLWEDTQYF. Together with reference TRBV11-3 and TRBJ2-3, the CDR3 gives the full variable domain: EAGVVQSPRYKIIEKKQPVAFWCNPISGHNTLYWYLQNLGQGPELLIRYENEEAVDDSQLPKDRFSAERLKGVDSTLKIQPAELGDSAVYLCASSLGGLWEDTQYFGPGTRLTVL.